One sample yielded the 10 T cell receptor beta chains listed below, sequenced in a study of blood T cell repertoires in COVID-19 (dated by TCRdb to 2019 to 2021). The library was produced with the immunoSEQ multiplex PCR assay. TCRdb mirrors the immuneACCESS table, restricted to in-frame sequences. Some clones are absent from its copies; in checked studies, under half trace to an unresolved V gene, and the reason for the others is unknown. The sample table records roughly 70,000 clones; about 90% of these occur just once. Around 12% of the sample is in the top ten clones. Sequencing used peripheral blood. These receptor sequences come from a human donor with active COVID-19. The donor label of this sample is uncertain.

The V gene is TRBV11-2, the J gene TRBJ2-1; 9 nucleotides align to TRBD2. V lost 1 base and J lost 4; bases outside the gene matches: 2. CDR1 is SGHAT and CDR2 is FQNNGV in the germline V gene. The CDR3 extends over 15 amino acids. The CDR3 region is CASSLAAGGYNEQFF. Written as DNA, the CDR3 is TGTGCCAGCAGCTTAGCGGCGGGAGGGTACAATGAGCAGTTCTTC.

This clone has only a few counts. The chain uses TRBV30 and TRBJ2-7; 8 bases fit TRBD2. CDR3 length: 14 amino acids. Trimming removed 4 bases from V and 1 base from J; junction bases left unmatched: 6. The germline gives CDR1 GTSNPN, CDR2 SVGIG (reference sequence). In nucleotides, the CDR3 is TGTGCCTGGACCGGGACTAGAGCATCCTACGAGCAGTACTTC. Translation: CAWTGTRASYEQYF.

V is TRBV2 and J is TRBJ2-4, with D possibly being TRBD2 (6 bases). The germline V gene encodes CDR1 SNHLY and CDR2 FYNNEI. V was trimmed by 4 bases and J by 1 base, leaving 14 bases between them. CDR3 size: 16 residues. This CDR3 is CASSAFSGGAKNIQYF. The CDR3 DNA follows: TGTGCCAGCAGTGCTTTTAGCGGAGGGGCCAAAAACATTCAGTACTTC.

This clone is large (0.1 to 1%). The chain combines TRBV12-3 or TRBV12-4 with TRBJ1-4, with 7 bases that match TRBD1. CDR3 length: 13 amino acids. J was trimmed by 13 bases and V by 7 bases; bases with no gene match: 12. The CDR3 reads CASTRGDSFGLFF. As DNA, the CDR3 is TGTGCCAGCACCCGAGGGGACAGTTTTGGACTGTTTTTT.

V is TRBV7-2 and J is TRBJ2-3, with D possibly TRBD2 on 6 matching bases. Germline lookup yields CDR1 SGHTA and CDR2 FQGNSA. Trimming removed 7 bases at V and 5 bases at J, with 13 bases between. The CDR3 covers 13 residues. The CDR3 sequence is CASTPGVGDTQYF. For the CDR3, the DNA is TGTGCCAGCACCCCGGGGGTTGGAGATACGCAGTATTTT.

V is TRBV18 and J is TRBJ1-2; 11 nucleotides match TRBD1. Germline assignment: CDR1 KGHSH and CDR2 LQKENI. This CDR3 spans 15 amino acids. J lost 6 bases, V lost 4 bases, and 7 bases had no gene match. In DNA form, the CDR3 reads TGTGCCAGCTCACTCCGGGACAGGGGGGAGGATGGCTACACCTTC. It translates to CASSLRDRGEDGYTF.

The rearrangement links TRBV11-2 to TRBJ2-7; tentatively, D is TRBD1 (6 bases). Germline V gene data show CDR1 as SGHAT and CDR2 as FQNNGV. The ends were cut back, 5 bases at V and 2 bases at J, with 13 bases in the middle. The CDR3 spans 14 residues. CDR3 protein: CASSLQAGAYEQYF. CDR3 nucleotide sequence: TGTGCCAGCAGCCTCCAGGCAGGGGCCTACGAGCAGTACTTC.

The chain recombines TRBV7-2 with TRBJ2-7, with no clear D. The CDR3 runs to 15 residues. The ends were cut back, 2 bases at V and 5 bases at J, with 16 bases in the middle. In germline, CDR1 is SGHTA, CDR2 FQGNSA. This CDR3 reads CASSLSPTPSHEQYF. The DNA for the CDR3 is TGTGCCAGCAGCTTAAGCCCTACCCCGTCCCACGAGCAGTACTTC.

This sequence joins TRBV6-5 and TRBJ2-3; maybe TRBD1 (5 bases). This CDR3 is built from 16 residues. V was clipped by 0 bases and J by 1 base, with 11 bases between them. CDR1 MNHEY and CDR2 SVGAGI come from the germline V gene. The CDR3 sequence: CASSYSPGRGTDTQYF. The CDR3 DNA reads TGTGCCAGCAGTTACTCTCCCGGCAGGGGCACAGATACGCAGTATTTT.

J is TRBJ2-7 and V is TRBV27, with a tentative D call TRBD2 (6 bases). Trimming removed 2 bases from V and 7 bases from J, with 21 bases in between. Per germline, CDR1 MNHEY and CDR2 SMNVEV (reference sequence). The CDR3 runs 16 residues. Written as DNA, the CDR3 is TGTGCCAGCAGTTTAACATCCCGGGGGAGGCTGGGTGAGCAGTACTTC. It translates to CASSLTSRGRLGEQYF.